The 13 T cell receptor beta chains in this list originate from one sample, sequenced in a study of T-cell reconstitution after alpha-beta-depleted transplantation in children. The TCRbeta library incorporated unique molecular identifiers. TCRdb passed the PCR reads through MiXCR, listing each CDR3 protein once. This table has 200,000 to 300,000 distinct CDR3 sequences, roughly a quarter appearing once. Sequencing was performed on PBMCs, taken before TCRalphabeta/CD19-depleted stem cell transplant. These receptors were collected from a girl aged 2-10 years with Fanconi anemia, due to receive a stem cell transplant.

The CDR3 sequence: CAWSGQTNEQYF. CDR3 nucleotide sequence: TGTGCCTGGAGTGGGCAAACAAACGAGCAGTACTTC. The genes are TRBV30 and TRBJ2-7; D gene unclear. V dropped 1 base and J dropped 5 bases, with 9 bases sitting between them. The CDR3 has 12 amino acids. The germline CDR1 and CDR2 sequences are GTSNPN and SVGIG (reference sequence). Full variable domain (missing parts from reference TRBV30 and TRBJ2-7): SQTIHQWPATLVQPVGSPLSLECTVEGTSNPNLYWYRQAAGRGLQLLFYSVGIGQISSEVPQNLSASRPQDRQFILSSKKLLLSDSGFYLCAWSGQTNEQYFGPGTRLTVT.

This clonotype occurred a few times. The chain combines TRBV28 with TRBJ2-1, with unresolved D. This CDR3 region has 13 residues. V lost 5 bases and J lost 9, with 14 bases in between. In germline, CDR1 is MDHEN, CDR2 SYDVKM. The CDR3 DNA reads TGTGCCAGCAGTCCAAACCCATTGGTTGAGCAGTTCTTC. Its translation: CASSPNPLVEQFF.

V is TRBV25-1 and J is TRBJ1-5; D remains unclear. V lost 1 base, J lost 2 bases, and 12 bases lay in between. The CDR3 spans 16 residues. Germline V gene sequence: CDR1 MGHDK, CDR2 SYGVNS. The CDR3 loop is CASSESIPGGNQPQHF. In DNA, the CDR3 is TGTGCCAGCAGTGAATCAATACCTGGAGGCAATCAGCCCCAGCATTTT.

This clonotype was detected ten times or more. This chain links TRBV2 with TRBJ1-4, with no clear D. CDR3 length equals 11 residues. The germline gives CDR1 SNHLY, CDR2 FYNNEI. The V and J ends lost 1 base and 15 bases respectively, with 9 bases between them. The CDR3 DNA sequence: TGTGCCAGCAGTGAAGAGGGCATGGTGTTTTTT. Translation: CASSEEGMVFF.

J is TRBJ2-7 and V is TRBV20-1; perhaps TRBD2 as D (6 bases). The V gene lost 5 bases and the J gene lost 7 bases, with 18 bases spanning the gap. The germline gives CDR1 DFQATT, CDR2 SNEGSKA (reference sequence). The CDR3 spans 13 residues. In nucleotides, the CDR3 is TGCAGTGCTGTGGTTGGGGGGTCGGGAGAGCAGTACTTC. This gives the protein CSAVVGGSGEQYF.

This clonotype was observed many times. The rearrangement links TRBV7-2 to TRBJ2-7, with 7 bases fitting TRBD1. Germline lookup yields CDR1 SGHTA and CDR2 FQGNSA. With 5 bases clipped from V and 0 bases from J, the junction kept 4 bases outside the gene matches. This CDR3 has 14 residues. Written as DNA, the CDR3 is TGTGCCAGCAGCCCACAGGGGAGCTCCTACGAGCAGTACTTC. It codes for CASSPQGSSYEQYF.

This clonotype was seen ten or more times. This sequence joins TRBV7-2 and TRBJ1-1; D unresolved. This CDR3 comprises 12 residues. V lost 0 bases to trimming and J lost 9 bases, with 8 bases between them. Per the germline V gene, CDR1 is SGHTA and CDR2 is FQGNSA. This CDR3 reads CASSLAPVQAFF. The CDR3 DNA reads as TGTGCCAGCAGCTTAGCTCCCGTCCAAGCTTTCTTT.

This rearrangement joins TRBV20-1 to TRBJ2-7; D gene ambiguous. Germline loops: CDR1 DFQATT, CDR2 SNEGSKA (reference sequence). Trimming left V 4 bases short and J 0 bases short, with 13 bases between. This CDR3 spans 14 amino acids. The CDR3 nucleotides are TGCAGTGCTACCTCTACGTTTCTCTCCTACGAGCAGTACTTC. This translates into CSATSTFLSYEQYF.

This clonotype appeared a few times. The chain combines TRBV28 with TRBJ2-7; weak D call: TRBD1 (6 bases). V was pared by 2 bases and J by 5 bases, with 13 bases between. The germline CDR1 and CDR2 sequences are MDHEN and SYDVKM. There are 14 residues in the CDR3. The CDR3 sequence is CASSLMWGRDEQYF. The CDR3 DNA reads as TGTGCCAGCAGTTTAATGTGGGGGCGCGACGAGCAGTACTTC. The full variable domain, in which reference TRBV28 and TRBJ2-7 provide the parts outside the CDR3, is DVKVTQSSRYLVKRTGEKVFLECVQDMDHENMFWYRQDPGLGLRLIYFSYDVKMKEKGDIPEGYSVSREKKERFSLILESASTNQTSMYLCASSLMWGRDEQYFGPGTRLTVT.

This clonotype appeared many times. The chain links TRBV5-1 to TRBJ2-7; TRBD1 aligns across 7 bases. This CDR3 is 14 amino acids long. V shed 4 bases and J 3 bases; nucleotides not matched to a gene: 7. Germline CDR1 reads SGHRS; CDR2 reads YFSETQ. CDR3 coding DNA: TGCGCCAGCAGCCCACAGGGGCAAAGCTACGAGCAGTACTTC. Encoded protein: CASSPQGQSYEQYF.

This clonotype was picked up a small number of times. The J gene is TRBJ1-3, the V gene TRBV7-9; D is ambiguous. This CDR3 is built from 16 residues. In germline, CDR1 is SEHNR, CDR2 FQNEAQ (reference sequence). V shed 2 bases and J shed 0 bases, with 11 bases lying between them. The CDR3 DNA follows: TGTGCCAGCAGCTTACGAGAGGGCCTCTCTGGAAACACCATATATTTT. Residues: CASSLREGLSGNTIYF.

The chain links TRBV7-4 to TRBJ2-7; 10 nucleotides agree with TRBD2. Germline V lookup: CDR1 SGHVT, CDR2 SQSDAQ. The CDR3 has 20 amino acids. J was trimmed by 3 bases and V by 11 bases; bases with no gene match: 28. The CDR3, as DNA: TGTGCCTCATGGGGGCATAACGGGGCTAGCGGGAGAAAGTCTTGCTACGAGCAGTACTTC. Residues: CASWGHNGASGRKSCYEQYF. The full variable domain, rest sourced from reference TRBV7-4 and TRBJ2-7, is GAGVSQSPRYKVAKRGRDVALRCDSISGHVTLYWYRQTLGQGSEVLTYSQSDAQRDKSGRPSGRFSAERPERSVSTLKIQRTEQGDSAVYLCASWGHNGASGRKSCYEQYFGPGTRLTVT.

V usage is TRBV12-3 or TRBV12-4 and J usage is TRBJ2-5, with D maybe TRBD1 (5 bases). There are 16 residues in the CDR3. Between the trimmed V and J ends, which lost 2 bases and 0 bases, there was a span of 13 bases. This CDR3 is CASSLPGHLNQETQYF. CDR3 DNA sequence: TGTGCCAGCAGTTTACCCGGACACCTGAACCAAGAGACCCAGTACTTC.